This entry is about one T cell receptor beta chain. This sample was included in a study of blood T cells in healthy people across ages. The second PCR ran roughly 7 to 11 cycles with a sample-barcoded 5' primer and J-beta primers. Each CDR3 protein gets one entry after TCRdb re-called the 5' RACE reads with MiXCR. The sample yields 800,000 to 950,000 distinct CDR3 sequences, roughly 52% seen once. The CDR3 sequence is 15 residues long. V gene TRBV12-1 combines with J gene TRBJ1-4; the DNA was not used to check the table's D call, TRBD1. TRBV12-1 is listed as a pseudogene. The sequence derives from a man in his thirties or forties in good health. Input material: blood. In DNA form, the CDR3 reads TGTGCCAGCAGCCCCCAATCTGGACAGGAGAGAAAACTGTTTTTT. Protein product: CASSPQSGQERKLFF.